This T cell receptor (beta chain) was documented in a study of cytomegalovirus exposure and HLA in healthy donors. On this clone: The target antigen is unknown.

Profiled with immunoSEQ multiplex PCR; TCRdb holds only in-frame clones, not every one. This sample has over 110,000 clones, with around 84% found just once. Study results and caveats: Cytomegalovirus status, reportedly, was diagnosed with high specificity and sensitivity by the classifier.

The clonotype originates from a young man in good health and CMV-seropositive. Sequenced sample: PBMCs.

CDR3 protein: CASSKGGRNTEAFF. Written as DNA, the CDR3 is TGTGCCAGCAGCAAAGGGGGCCGTAACACTGAAGCTTTCTTT. The chain combines TRBV6-5 with TRBJ1-1, with 7 bases fitting TRBD1. The CDR3 is 14 residues long. Germline CDR1 is MNHEY and CDR2 is SVGAGI. Germline trimming cut 6 bases from V and 2 bases from J; bases unmatched to any gene: 6.